The entry below describes one T cell receptor (beta chain). This entry belongs to a study of blood T cell repertoires in COVID-19. Overall study context: PBMCs, B-cell-depleted T cells, or T cells were the source of the cDNA or gDNA that made up the material.

Per the original methods: Reference gene primer amplification yielded estimated nucleated cell counts. Measured with immunoSEQ multiplex PCR; TCRdb has only the in-frame clones, and not every one. Clone size and V and J calls were adopted from that table, with D and trimming inferred from the DNA. The sample has fewer than 300,000 clones; roughly 91% are singletons. CDR1 GTSNPN and CDR2 SVGIG come from the germline V gene (reference sequence). Deletions cut 4 bases from V and 11 bases from J, with 17 bases between. CDR3 size: 12 residues. V and J are TRBV30 and TRBJ1-1; D gene ambiguous. The source of this sequence is a man aged 25-45 years with acute or convalescent COVID-19. The source material was peripheral blood. CDR3 DNA sequence: TGTGCCTGGATAGAAGCTCCGGTGGTTGCTTTCTTT. Its protein is CAWIEAPVVAFF. Full variable domain (rest looked up from reference TRBV30 and TRBJ1-1): SQTIHQWPATLVQPVGSPLSLECTVEGTSNPNLYWYRQAAGRGLQLLFYSVGIGQISSEVPQNLSASRPQDRQFILSSKKLLLSDSGFYLCAWIEAPVVAFFGQGTRLTVV.